The 18 T cell receptor beta chains below all came from one sample that was sequenced in a study of human T cells and chemical hapten exposure. TCRdb used MiXCR to reprocess the RACE reads, holding one entry per CDR3 protein. The table has 75,000 to 100,000 distinct CDR3 sequences, about 11% seen once; the top ten hold 3.5%. Time point: patch test 1, 2 weeks after DPC sensitization. This sample's treatment: therapeutic diphenylcyclopropenone sensitization with weekly scalp DPC. Sequencing was performed on whole blood, taken in connection with sensitization to the hapten diphenylcyclopropenone (DPC). These receptors were obtained from a woman aged 60-75 years with alopecia areata. Some clones in this sample may be carry-over from other donors' samples.

The gene calls are TRBV29-1 and TRBJ1-1, with no clear D. V shed 4 bases and J shed 9 bases, with 3 bases lying between them. Germline V gene sequence: CDR1 SQVTM, CDR2 ANQGSEA. CDR3 length equals 8 residues. The DNA for the CDR3 is TGCAGCGTTGGGAAAGCTTTCTTT. Amino acid sequence: CSVGKAFF.

Details on this clonotype: A much larger clone differs from this one at a single base, so this may be a read error. CDR3 amino acids: CASSLRGVVDEQFF. Here the CDR3 DNA reads TGTGCCAGCAGCTTGAGGGGAGTTGTCGATGAGCAGTTCTTC. The chain carries TRBV5-4 and TRBJ2-1; D possibly matches TRBD1 or TRBD2 (5 bases each). The CDR3 spans 14 residues. Trimming left V 1 base short and J 8 bases short, with 13 bases between. The germline CDR1 and CDR2 sequences are SGHNT and YYREEE (reference sequence).

The chain has TRBV9 and TRBJ2-7; no firm D call. In germline, CDR1 is SGDLS, CDR2 YYNGEE. The germline V and J ends were trimmed by 0 bases and 2 bases, with 18 bases remaining between them. The CDR3 loop spans 17 amino acids. The chain's CDR3 is CASSVGFGRTATYEQYF. Here the CDR3 DNA reads TGTGCCAGCAGCGTAGGATTTGGTAGGACGGCTACCTACGAGCAGTACTTC.

This clonotype was picked up a small number of times. V is TRBV20-1 and J is TRBJ1-3; no definite D call. V was shortened by 3 bases and J by 0 bases, with 9 bases between the two germline ends. The CDR3 length is 14 residues. Germline loops: CDR1 DFQATT, CDR2 SNEGSKA (reference sequence). The chain's CDR3 is CSARRQSSGNTIYF. CDR3 nucleotide sequence: TGCAGTGCTAGGAGGCAGAGCTCTGGAAACACCATATATTTT.

This clonotype showed up many times. The chain links TRBV7-3 to TRBJ2-5, with TRBD1 as a possible D gene (6 bases). This CDR3 spans 14 amino acids. Trimming shortened V by 6 bases and J by 2 bases, and 13 bases separated the two germline ends. CDR1 is SGHTA, CDR2 FQGTGA, per germline. CDR3 protein: CASSRGGTQETQYF. CDR3 DNA: TGTGCCAGCAGTCGTGGGGGCACTCAAGAGACCCAGTACTTC.

This clonotype was seen ten or more times. The chain is built from TRBV4-1 and TRBJ2-1; possibly TRBD1 for D (6 bases). Deletions cut 3 bases from V and 4 bases from J, with 22 bases between. CDR3 length: 18 amino acids. Germline assignment: CDR1 MGHRA and CDR2 YSYEKL. CDR3 in amino acids: CASSHGAKGYRVYNEQFF. The CDR3 DNA reads as TGCGCCAGCAGCCATGGGGCAAAAGGATACAGGGTATACAATGAGCAGTTCTTC.

This clonotype showed up many times. One end of the junction does not line up with germline, which may come from a read error. The chain employs TRBV6-2 or TRBV6-3 and TRBJ1-1; a weak D match, TRBD1 (5 bases). Germline CDR1 is MNHEY and CDR2 is SVGEGT. This CDR3 is 14 amino acids long. The CDR3, as DNA: TGTGCCAGCACTTACGGGGGGATGAACACTGAAGCTTTCTTT. This gives the protein CASTYGGMNTEAFF.

This clonotype turned up a few times. This chain uses TRBV29-1 with TRBJ1-4, with TRBD1 identical over 9 bases. J gave up 7 bases and V 7 bases, and 10 bases lay outside the gene matches. CDR1 SQVTM and CDR2 ANQGSEA come from the germline V gene. The CDR3 is 14 amino acids. CDR3 residues: CSAGLGQGSEKLFF. CDR3 coding DNA: TGCAGCGCCGGACTGGGACAGGGCTCTGAAAAACTGTTTTTT.

J is TRBJ1-1 and V is TRBV20-1; 7 bases are shared with TRBD1. CDR1 and CDR2 (germline): DFQATT, SNEGSKA (reference sequence). CDR3 length: 13 amino acids. The V gene end was trimmed by 4 bases and the J gene end by 10 bases; junction bases not matched to a gene: 12. CDR3 protein: CSAIHYDRVGAFF. The CDR3 DNA sequence: TGCAGTGCTATCCACTACGACAGGGTGGGAGCTTTCTTT.

The CDR3 sequence: CASSQGEWGYNEQFF. The CDR3 DNA reads TGCGCCAGCAGCCAGGGGGAATGGGGCTACAATGAGCAGTTCTTC. The chain combines TRBV4-1 with TRBJ2-1; the D call may be TRBD1 or TRBD2 (5 bases each). Trimming stripped 3 bases from V and 3 bases from J, with 12 bases between. Germline CDR1 and CDR2: MGHRA and YSYEKL. The CDR3 is 15 amino acids.

V usage is TRBV29-1 and J usage is TRBJ1-4, with D maybe TRBD1 (5 bases). V dropped 4 bases and J dropped 4 bases, with 10 bases sitting between them. There are 13 residues in the CDR3. The germline V gene encodes CDR1 SQVTM and CDR2 ANQGSEA. The CDR3 region has the DNA TGCAGCGTTGGGGGACGGAATAATGAAAAACTGTTTTTT. Amino acids: CSVGGRNNEKLFF.

This clonotype was detected ten times or more. The chain has TRBV29-1 and TRBJ1-6; 9 nucleotides line up with TRBD1. The CDR3 length is 14 residues. J gave up 7 bases and V 7 bases, and 8 bases lay outside the gene matches. CDR1 is SQVTM, CDR2 ANQGSEA, per germline. The CDR3 nucleotides are TGCAGCGCCAGGACAGGGGATACGAATTCACCCCTCCACTTT. Protein sequence: CSARTGDTNSPLHF.

The rearrangement links TRBV10-2 to TRBJ2-2; D is unclear. CDR3 length: 13 residues. Germline lookup yields CDR1 WSHSY and CDR2 SAAADI. The V end was cut by 8 bases, the J end by 4 bases, with 11 bases between. The CDR3 region has the DNA TGCGCCAGCGGTTCAGCAACCACCGGGGAGCTGTTTTTT. Protein product: CASGSATTGELFF.

This clonotype was found a few times. This chain joins TRBV27 and TRBJ2-3, with D possibly TRBD2 on 7 matching bases. CDR3 length: 15 residues. V lost 8 bases and J 3 bases, leaving 18 bases between the germline ends. Germline-derived CDR1 and CDR2 are MNHEY and SMNVEV (reference sequence). The CDR3 coding sequence is TGTGCCAGCGGAACCCGAGGGGGGGGTACAGATACGCAGTATTTT. Translated, it gives CASGTRGGGTDTQYF.

This clonotype was detected only a few times. J is TRBJ1-1 and V is TRBV9, with D possibly matching TRBD1 (5 bases). Germline CDR1 is SGDLS and CDR2 is YYNGEE. This CDR3 contains 14 residues. V dropped 0 bases and J dropped 4 bases, with 10 bases sitting between them. Here the CDR3 reads CASSVGQGPTEAFF. CDR3 coding DNA: TGTGCCAGCAGCGTAGGTCAGGGCCCCACTGAAGCTTTCTTT.

Remarks on this clonotype: A much larger clone lies one base from this, so it may be a read error. Given the absence of the conserved phenylalanine or tryptophan at the CDR3 end, a read error is likely. The chain is built from TRBV20-1 and TRBJ2-5; D call uncertain. Trimming left V 6 bases short and J 3 bases short, with 11 bases between. The CDR3 is made up of 12 amino acids. Germline V gene lookup returns CDR1 DFQATT and CDR2 SNEGSKA (reference sequence). The CDR3 spells CSAGRREETQYL. CDR3 bases: TGCAGTGCCGGGCGGAGAGAAGAGACCCAGTACCTC.

This clonotype was counted many times. The chain combines TRBV11-3 with TRBJ2-3; D is ambiguous. Trimming removed 5 bases at V and 5 bases at J, with 8 bases between. The germline gives CDR1 SGHNT, CDR2 YENEEA. The CDR3 loop spans 12 amino acids. The CDR3 loop reads CASSGVGDTQYF. Written as DNA, the CDR3 is TGTGCCAGCAGCGGAGTTGGAGATACGCAGTATTTT.

This clonotype showed up many times. V gene TRBV10-3 combines with J gene TRBJ1-2; possible D gene TRBD1, 5 bases. The CDR3 sequence is 13 residues long. V gave up 0 bases and J gave up 8 bases, with 10 bases separating them. Germline V gene lookup returns CDR1 ENHRY and CDR2 SYGVKD. CDR3 nucleotides: TGTGCCATCAGTGAGTCAGGGGAAGGCGGCTACACCTTC. Encoded protein: CAISESGEGGYTF.